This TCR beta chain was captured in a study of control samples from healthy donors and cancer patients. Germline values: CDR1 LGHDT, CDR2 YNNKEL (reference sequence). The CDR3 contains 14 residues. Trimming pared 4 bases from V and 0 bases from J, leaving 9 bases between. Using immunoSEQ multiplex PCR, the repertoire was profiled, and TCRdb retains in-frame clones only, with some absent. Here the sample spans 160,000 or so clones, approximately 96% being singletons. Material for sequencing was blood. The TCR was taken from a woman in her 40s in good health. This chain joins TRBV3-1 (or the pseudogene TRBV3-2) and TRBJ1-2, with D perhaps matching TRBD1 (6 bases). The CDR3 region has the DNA TGTGCCAGCAGCCGGACAGAATCTAACTATGGCTACACCTTC. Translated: CASSRTESNYGYTF.